This section outlines one TCR beta chain sequence together with its context. The CDR3 covers 13 residues. Germline CDR1 SGHDT, CDR2 YYEEEE. This entry comes from a study of monozygotic twins with inflammatory bowel disease. Researchers ran eight separate cDNA reactions for each sample. Template switching added UMIs carrying a 6-nucleotide sample barcode. Nested PCRs of 16 and 9 cycles, two in total, were run on TCRalpha and TCRbeta cDNA. TCRdb reprocessed the 5' RACE reads and reports one entry per CDR3 protein, with no DNA. The sample has around 140,000 distinct CDR3 sequences; the top ten hold 2.4%. This receptor was taken from a human donor with ulcerative colitis or Crohn's disease, or a healthy co-twin of an affected twin (not recorded which). The rearrangement links TRBV5-6 to TRBJ2-7; TCRdb proposes TRBD1, but this gene call is untestable without DNA. Sequenced sample: blood. The chain's CDR3 is CASSLRQGHEQYF.